This entry features one T cell receptor (beta chain) sequence. Trimming cost V 7 bases and J 4 bases, with 16 bases left between them. Germline V gene sequence: CDR1 MNHEY, CDR2 SVGAGI. This CDR3 is 14 amino acids long. The data were taken from a study of CD8+ T cells in alopecia areata. Treatment indicated: oral pan-JAK inhibitor, 5-10 mg twice daily. TCR sequencing used cDNA made by reverse transcription of extracted RNA. Profiling relied on immunoSEQ multiplex PCR, and the TCRdb table lists in-frame clones only, not all of them. Of roughly 200,000 clones listed, approximately 38% are singletons. The clonotype originates from a human donor with alopecia areata. The chain links TRBV6-5 to TRBJ1-2; TRBD1 is a possible D gene (5 bases). Specimen: CD4+ T cells sorted from blood, collected between weeks 30 and 35, from a patient treated with tofacitinib. The CDR3 bases are TGTGCCAGCACCGACGGGCAGGGCGTCTATGGCTACACCTTC. This gives the protein CASTDGQGVYGYTF.